These T cell receptor beta chains were read from a single sample in a study of T cells after yellow fever vaccination. MiXCR, run by TCRdb on the 5' RACE reads, gives a single entry per CDR3 protein. The table lists 150,000 to 200,000 distinct CDR3 sequences, around 8.5% of them singletons. The sample consisted of CD8+ T cells sorted from PBMCs, taken 45 days after the yellow fever booster vaccination. The receptors originated from a man aged 18 to 30 who received the YFV17D yellow fever vaccine. Both conserved end residues are part of each CDR3. The D gene is left open where the match is weak. Clone size is shown for a subset of rows, as once, few, many or a class of expanded clone.

v_call	j_call	clone_size	d_call	cdr3_aa	cdr3_nt
TRBV5-1	TRBJ2-2	-	TRBD2	CASSSRGGSTGELFF	TGCGCCAGCAGCTCTCGCGGGGGGAGCACCGGGGAGCTGTTTTTT
TRBV6-5	TRBJ2-7	many	TRBD1	CASSKTGVGMYEQYF	TGTGCCAGCAGCAAGACAGGGGTTGGAATGTACGAGCAGTACTTC
TRBV4-3	TRBJ1-1	few	-	CASSHPGRGEEAFF	TGCGCCAGCAGCCATCCCGGCAGGGGCGAGGAAGCTTTCTTT
TRBV20-1	TRBJ1-2	many	TRBD1	CSAPDRDLYGYTF	TGCAGTGCTCCCGACAGGGACCTCTATGGCTACACCTTC
TRBV14	TRBJ2-1	-	-	CASSQEGSEQFF	TGTGCCAGCAGCCAAGAAGGGTCAGAGCAGTTCTTC
TRBV12-3/TRBV12-4	TRBJ1-1	-	-	CASRLTGNTEAFF	TGTGCCAGCAGGCTCACAGGGAACACTGAAGCTTTCTTT
TRBV27	TRBJ2-7	-	TRBD1	CASSIGTGGWYEQYF	TGTGCCAGCAGTATCGGGACAGGGGGCTGGTACGAGCAGTACTTC
TRBV12-3/TRBV12-4	TRBJ2-5	few	TRBD2	CASSPPGGGGVQETQYF	TGTGCCAGCAGTCCTCCTGGAGGCGGGGGGGTCCAAGAGACCCAGTACTTC
TRBV7-6	TRBJ2-2	few	-	CASSLAGGLRGELFF	TGTGCCAGCAGCTTAGCGGGGGGACTTCGCGGGGAGCTGTTTTTT
TRBV6-1	TRBJ2-7	-	TRBD2	CASVRAKGLAVSYEQYF	TGTGCCAGCGTTCGAGCTAAGGGACTAGCGGTCTCCTACGAGCAGTACTTC
TRBV12-3/TRBV12-4	TRBJ2-7	-	TRBD1	CASSQGQDYSYEQYF	TGTGCCAGCAGCCAAGGACAGGATTACTCCTACGAGCAGTACTTC
TRBV7-2	TRBJ1-3	few	-	CASSLILGGYSGNTIYF	TGTGCCAGCAGCTTAATACTCGGGGGTTACTCTGGAAACACCATATATTTT
TRBV2	TRBJ1-1	-	TRBD1	CASSEPHPGGGNTEAFF	TGTGCCAGCAGTGAACCCCACCCAGGGGGGGGAAACACTGAAGCTTTCTTT
TRBV4-3	TRBJ2-1	few	-	CASSHSNWGNEQFF	TGCGCCAGCAGCCACTCTAATTGGGGTAATGAGCAGTTCTTC
TRBV19	TRBJ1-1	few	TRBD1	CASSIRSITGENTEAFF	TGTGCCAGTAGTATACGGTCGATTACAGGGGAGAACACTGAAGCTTTCTTT
TRBV4-1	TRBJ2-7	many	-	CASSQVGGNEQYF	TGCGCCAGCAGCCAAGTTGGTGGGAACGAGCAGTACTTC
TRBV10-3	TRBJ2-2	few	TRBD2	CAIPVAGGANTGELFF	TGTGCCATCCCTGTAGCGGGGGGAGCGAACACCGGGGAGCTGTTTTTT
TRBV29-1	TRBJ2-7	many	TRBD1	CSVEERTGLKHEQYF	TGCAGCGTTGAGGAGAGGACAGGGCTAAAACACGAGCAGTACTTC
TRBV7-9	TRBJ1-1	many	-	CASTQEGNTEAFF	TGTGCCAGCACTCAAGAGGGGAACACTGAAGCTTTCTTT
TRBV19	TRBJ2-3	-	-	CASSPSSLPTDTQYF	TGTGCCAGTAGTCCGTCGAGCCTACCCACAGATACGCAGTATTTT
TRBV6-2/TRBV6-3	TRBJ2-1	few	-	CASSYNPVVLEPYNEQFF	TGTGCCAGCAGTTACAACCCCGTGGTCCTCGAACCCTACAATGAGCAGTTCTTC
TRBV24-1	TRBJ2-3	-	-	CATRSREDTQYF	TGTGCCACCAGGTCGAGGGAAGATACGCAGTATTTT
TRBV5-1	TRBJ2-1	many	TRBD1	CASSEWTGPTYNEQFF	TGCGCCAGCAGCGAGTGGACAGGCCCTACCTACAATGAGCAGTTCTTC
TRBV12-3/TRBV12-4	TRBJ2-1	few	-	CASGSGEQFF	TGTGCCAGCGGGTCGGGAGAGCAGTTCTTC
TRBV6-6	TRBJ1-1	-	-	CASSYSSLSGDTEAFF	TGTGCCAGCAGTTACTCGAGTTTGTCGGGGGACACTGAAGCTTTCTTT
TRBV7-2	TRBJ2-1	few	TRBD2	CASSPHYPGGVYNEQFF	TGTGCCAGCAGCCCACACTATCCGGGGGGGGTCTACAATGAGCAGTTCTTC
TRBV6-5	TRBJ2-2	many	-	CASSYRSTGELFF	TGTGCCAGCAGTTACCGGTCCACCGGGGAGCTGTTTTTT
TRBV4-1	TRBJ2-1	-	TRBD1	CASSQARGRDEQFF	TGCGCCAGCAGCCAAGCAAGGGGGCGGGATGAGCAGTTCTTC
TRBV6-6	TRBJ2-3	few	-	CASSYSSFGEGADTQYF	TGTGCCAGCAGTTACTCGAGCTTTGGGGAAGGCGCAGATACGCAGTATTTT
TRBV7-9	TRBJ2-1	many	-	CASSQDTNEQFF	TGTGCCAGCAGCCAAGATACAAATGAGCAGTTCTTC
TRBV27	TRBJ2-1	-	-	CASSPPPGQAYNEQFF	TGTGCCAGCAGTCCCCCTCCGGGCCAGGCCTACAATGAGCAGTTCTTC
TRBV20-1	TRBJ2-7	once	-	CSARSRGSSSYEQYF	TGCAGTGCTAGATCCCGGGGTTCGTCCTCCTACGAGCAGTACTTC
TRBV5-5	TRBJ2-2	few	-	CASSLWDTGELFF	TGTGCCAGCAGCTTGTGGGATACCGGGGAGCTGTTTTTT
TRBV29-1	TRBJ2-7	-	-	CSVEGGGLGTYEQYF	TGCAGCGTTGAAGGAGGGGGGCTCGGGACCTACGAGCAGTACTTC
TRBV29-1	TRBJ2-3	many	-	CSVLTTDTQYF	TGCAGCGTTCTGACCACAGATACGCAGTATTTT
TRBV4-3	TRBJ2-5	-	-	CASSQDGTVNSQETQYF	TGCGCCAGCAGCCAAGATGGGACGGTGAATTCCCAAGAGACCCAGTACTTC
TRBV6-1	TRBJ1-5	-	-	CASSARRGSNQPQHF	TGTGCCAGCAGTGCCCGTCGGGGGAGCAATCAGCCCCAGCATTTT
TRBV7-6	TRBJ1-1	many	-	CASSSRQHTEAFF	TGTGCCAGCAGCTCGCGACAGCACACTGAAGCTTTCTTT
TRBV4-1	TRBJ2-3	-	-	CASTLAASSTDTQYF	TGCGCCAGCACCTTAGCGGCCTCTAGCACAGATACGCAGTATTTT
TRBV29-1	TRBJ1-1	-	-	CSADGDTEAFF	TGCAGCGCTGATGGGGACACTGAAGCTTTCTTT
TRBV4-3	TRBJ2-2	few	-	CASSQVSPTIGELFF	TGCGCCAGCAGCCAAGTGTCCCCAACCATCGGGGAGCTGTTTTTT
TRBV28	TRBJ2-5	few	-	CASSLIGDETQYF	TGTGCCAGCAGTTTAATAGGGGACGAGACCCAGTACTTC
TRBV9	TRBJ2-5	-	-	CASSVDGSVETQYF	TGTGCCAGCAGCGTAGACGGGTCGGTAGAGACCCAGTACTTC
TRBV11-2	TRBJ2-5	few	-	CASSWLSGTGETQYF	TGTGCCAGCAGCTGGTTATCAGGTACCGGCGAGACCCAGTACTTC
TRBV12-3/TRBV12-4	TRBJ2-3	-	-	CASSPTVASTDTQYF	TGTGCCAGCAGTCCAACAGTCGCCAGCACAGATACGCAGTATTTT
TRBV6-5	TRBJ2-5	few	-	CASVRTRPGRQETQYF	TGTGCCAGCGTTCGGACCCGCCCAGGGCGACAAGAGACCCAGTACTTC
TRBV27	TRBJ2-7	-	TRBD1	CASSPTPGGVYEQYF	TGTGCCAGCAGTCCCACTCCAGGGGGTGTTTACGAGCAGTACTTC
TRBV6-2/TRBV6-3	TRBJ2-5	-	-	CASSSTILSGSQYF	TGTGCCAGCAGTTCTACTATCCTGTCAGGGAGCCAGTACTTC
TRBV6-2/TRBV6-3	TRBJ2-7	-	TRBD1	CASSWTGGDYEQYF	TGTGCCAGCAGTTGGACAGGGGGTGATTACGAGCAGTACTTC
TRBV20-1	TRBJ1-6	-	-	CSARDRGGYNSPLHF	TGCAGTGCTAGAGATCGGGGAGGCTATAATTCACCCCTCCACTTT
TRBV5-1	TRBJ2-1	few	TRBD2	CASSLALAGVVEQFF	TGCGCCAGCAGCTTGGCTCTAGCGGGGGTTGTTGAGCAGTTCTTC
TRBV29-1	TRBJ2-1	many	-	CSGTVQGYNEQFF	TGCAGCGGGACTGTGCAGGGATACAATGAGCAGTTCTTC
TRBV6-5	TRBJ1-1	few	-	CASSYGRRTEAFF	TGTGCCAGCAGTTATGGCCGGCGAACTGAAGCTTTCTTT
TRBV4-1	TRBJ2-2	many	-	CASSQYTRRETGELFF	TGCGCCAGCAGCCAATACACTAGAAGGGAAACCGGGGAGCTGTTTTTT
TRBV9	TRBJ1-5	few	-	CASSVSGLGNQPQHF	TGTGCCAGCAGCGTATCAGGGTTAGGCAATCAGCCCCAGCATTTT
TRBV20-1	TRBJ2-3	few	-	CSARDKITSLYF	TGCAGTGCTAGAGATAAGATCACTAGTCTCTATTTT
TRBV7-9	TRBJ2-7	-	-	CASSSDGSEQYF	TGTGCCAGCAGCTCGGACGGATCCGAGCAGTACTTC
TRBV7-9	TRBJ2-7	-	-	CASSPTGNPYEQYF	TGTGCCAGCAGCCCGACAGGAAATCCCTACGAGCAGTACTTC
TRBV6-5	TRBJ1-1	many	-	CASSHNTEAFF	TGTGCCAGCAGCCATAACACTGAAGCTTTCTTT
TRBV4-1	TRBJ2-1	few	-	CASSQGEQFF	TGCGCCAGCAGCCAGGGAGAGCAGTTCTTC